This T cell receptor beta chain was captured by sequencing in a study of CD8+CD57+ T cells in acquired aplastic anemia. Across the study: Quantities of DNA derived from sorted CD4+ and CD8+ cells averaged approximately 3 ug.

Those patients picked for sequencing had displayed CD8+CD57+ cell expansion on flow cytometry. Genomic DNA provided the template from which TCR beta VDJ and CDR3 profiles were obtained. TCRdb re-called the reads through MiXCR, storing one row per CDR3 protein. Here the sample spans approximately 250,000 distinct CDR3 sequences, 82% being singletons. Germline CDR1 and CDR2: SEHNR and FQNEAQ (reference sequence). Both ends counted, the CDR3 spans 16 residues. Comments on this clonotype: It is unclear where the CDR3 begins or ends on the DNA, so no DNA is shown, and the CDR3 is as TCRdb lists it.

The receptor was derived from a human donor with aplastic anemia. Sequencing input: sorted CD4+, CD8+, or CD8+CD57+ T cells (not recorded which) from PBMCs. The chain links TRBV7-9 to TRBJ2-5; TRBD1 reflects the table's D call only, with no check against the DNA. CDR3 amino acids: CASSLVPGGLFFGQYF.